The 10 T cell receptor beta chains presented below share a single source sample, sequenced in a study of T cell changes during pregnancy in multiple sclerosis. TCRdb's copy holds only in-frame clones and misses some; the assay was immunoSEQ multiplex PCR. The table lists roughly 80,000 clones, about 91% of them singletons, with around 2.6% in the top ten. This specimen was peripheral blood, taken before pregnancy. These TCRs come from a female donor with multiple sclerosis, enrolled in a pregnancy study.

The CDR3 DNA is TGTGCCAGCAGCCATAGAGGAGACAGGGGACACGAGCAGTACTTC. It is translated as CASSHRGDRGHEQYF. The chain recombines TRBV5-4 with TRBJ2-7; 8 bases are shared with TRBD1. Germline-derived CDR1 and CDR2 are SGHNT and YYREEE (reference sequence). V was clipped by 4 bases and J by 5 bases; unmatched bases: 11. The CDR3 covers 15 residues.

This clone was counted a single time. V gene TRBV28 combines with J gene TRBJ1-4, with 9 nucleotides matching TRBD1. The CDR3 covers 16 residues. Losses at the gene ends were 5 bases for V and 5 bases for J; bases not matched to a gene: 9. Germline lookup yields CDR1 MDHEN and CDR2 SYDVKM. CDR3 coding DNA: TGTGCCAGCAGTGGCCGGAGGACAGGGGCGAATGAAAAACTGTTTTTT. Translation gives CASSGRRTGANEKLFF.

V usage is TRBV2 and J usage is TRBJ2-7; D unresolved. The CDR3 sequence is 11 residues long. Trimming pared 6 bases from V and 11 bases from J, leaving 14 bases between. Germline assignment: CDR1 SNHLY and CDR2 FYNNEI. The CDR3 protein is CASSRSGPEYF. For the CDR3, the DNA is TGTGCCAGCAGCCGATCCGGTCCTGAGTACTTC.

The chain employs TRBV6-5 and TRBJ2-5; no definite D call. CDR1 is MNHEY and CDR2 is SVGAGI in the germline V gene. With 5 bases removed from V and 5 bases from J, the gap between germline ends came to 15 bases. CDR3 length: 14 residues. In nucleotides, the CDR3 is TGTGCCAGCAGTAATAGGTTGAGGCGGGAGACCCAGTACTTC. Its protein product is CASSNRLRRETQYF.

The count of this clone is one. The chain links TRBV7-2 to TRBJ2-7, with a tentative D call TRBD2 (5 bases). The CDR3 contains 13 residues. Germline values: CDR1 SGHTA, CDR2 FQGNSA. V was shortened by 1 base and J by 4 bases, with 8 bases between the two germline ends. The CDR3: CASSLVRGYEQYF. The CDR3 DNA sequence: TGTGCCAGCAGCTTAGTGCGAGGGTACGAGCAGTACTTC.

The rearrangement joins TRBV5-1 to TRBJ2-7, with D possibly matching TRBD1 (5 bases). The V and J ends lost 0 bases and 4 bases respectively, with 11 bases between them. The CDR3 is 14 amino acids. The germline gives CDR1 SGHRS, CDR2 YFSETQ. For the CDR3, the DNA is TGCGCCAGCAGCTTGGTTCGGCAGGGTTACGAGCAGTACTTC. This codes for CASSLVRQGYEQYF.

J is TRBJ1-2 and V is TRBV2; the D gene is possibly TRBD1 (5 bases). The V gene lost 10 bases and the J gene lost 4 bases, with 16 bases spanning the gap. The germline gives CDR1 SNHLY, CDR2 FYNNEI. This CDR3 has 13 amino acids. CDR3 DNA sequence: TGTGCCACCCACCCGGGGGGGGGCTATGGCTACACCTTC. Translation: CATHPGGGYGYTF.

The V gene is TRBV5-4, the J gene TRBJ2-3, with D possibly being TRBD2 (5 bases). This CDR3 is 15 amino acids long. Per the germline V gene, CDR1 is SGHNT and CDR2 is YYREEE (reference sequence). Between the trimmed V and J ends, which lost 2 bases and 5 bases, there was a span of 15 bases. The CDR3 bases are TGTGCCAGCAGCTTTACCGACTATTCGGGAGATACGCAGTATTTT. Residues: CASSFTDYSGDTQYF.

The chain's CDR3 is CASSPPPAGEKLFF. The CDR3, as DNA: TGTGCCAGCTCACCGCCCCCGGCGGGGGAAAAACTGTTTTTT. The chain uses TRBV18 and TRBJ1-4; D is ambiguous. V dropped 3 bases and J dropped 8 bases, with 13 bases sitting between them. The CDR3 extends over 14 amino acids. Germline CDR1 KGHSH, CDR2 LQKENI. Full variable domain (rest looked up from reference TRBV18 and TRBJ1-4): NAGVMQNPRHLVRRRGQEARLRCSPMKGHSHVYWYRQLPEEGLKFMVYLQKENIIDESGMPKERFSAEFPKEGPSILRIQQVVRGDSAAYFCASSPPPAGEKLFFGSGTQLSVL.

The chain carries TRBV7-3 and TRBJ2-2; tentatively, D is TRBD1 (6 bases). Germline loops: CDR1 SGHTA, CDR2 FQGTGA. CDR3 length equals 15 residues. Deletions cut 4 bases from V and 2 bases from J, with 11 bases between. CDR3 in DNA: TGTGCCAGCAGCTATTCAGGGGCAAACACCGGGGAGCTGTTTTTT. Its protein is CASSYSGANTGELFF.